A selection of T cell receptor beta chains follows, all from one sample in a study of blood T cell repertoires in COVID-19. Using immunoSEQ multiplex PCR, the repertoire was profiled, and TCRdb retains in-frame clones only, with some absent. The sample holds around 270,000 clones, roughly 88% seen once. The sequenced sample was PBMCs or T cells enriched from blood (not recorded which). The origin of the receptors is a woman in her twenties or thirties who had recovered from COVID-19. The CDR3 runs from the conserved cysteine through the conserved F or W. A D gene is named only where the DNA matches it firmly. Size is omitted from some rows. Given values are once, few, many or a class for expanded clones.

clone size,CDR3 length,D gene,V gene,J gene,CDR3 DNA,CDR3 protein
.,15,TRBD1,TRBV13,TRBJ2-7,TGTGCCAGCAGCTCAGCCTCGACAGGGGCCGACGAGCAGTACTTC,CASSSASTGADEQYF
.,14,TRBD2,TRBV2,TRBJ2-7,TGTGCCAGCAAGACTAGCGGGAGTACGTACGAGCAGTACTTC,CASKTSGSTYEQYF
.,16,.,TRBV5-8,TRBJ1-5,TGTGCCAGCAGCTTGGGACAGTTTAGCAGCAATCAGCCCCAGCATTTT,CASSLGQFSSNQPQHF
.,15,TRBD1,TRBV2,TRBJ1-3,TGTGCCAGCAGCAAGGGGACAGGCTCTGGAAACACCATATATTTT,CASSKGTGSGNTIYF
.,15,.,TRBV13,TRBJ2-1,TGTGCCAGCAGCTTAGTAGGGAGCTCCTACAATGAGCAGTTCTTC,CASSLVGSSYNEQFF
.,15,.,TRBV28,TRBJ1-3,TGTGCCAGCAGTTTCCTGGGCACCAGTGGAAACACCATATATTTT,CASSFLGTSGNTIYF
.,11,.,TRBV6-5,TRBJ2-7,TGTGCCAGCAGTACCGGGTACGAGCAGTACTTC,CASSTGYEQYF
.,15,.,TRBV11-2,TRBJ2-7,TGTGCCAGCAGCTTAGACGGTCCGGGGAGCTACGAGCAGTACTTC,CASSLDGPGSYEQYF
.,13,.,TRBV27,TRBJ2-3,TGTGCCAGCAGTCTTGAATGGCAGGATACGCAGTATTTT,CASSLEWQDTQYF
.,12,.,TRBV7-9,TRBJ2-1,TGTGCCAGCAGCGTCAGCCGGGGGGAGCAGTTCTTC,CASSVSRGEQFF
.,16,.,TRBV3-1/TRBV3-2,TRBJ1-6,TGTGCCAGCAGCCAAATGGACAGACAGCCTCATTCACCCCTCCACTTT,CASSQMDRQPHSPLHF
once,14,.,TRBV28,TRBJ1-4,TGTGCCAGCAGTGCTCAGGGGCAGGATGAAAAACTGTTTTTT,CASSAQGQDEKLFF
.,12,TRBD1,TRBV2,TRBJ1-2,TGTGCCAGCAGGACGCCAGGGGGAGGCTACACCTTC,CASRTPGGGYTF
.,14,TRBD2,TRBV7-3,TRBJ2-1,TGTGCCAGCAGCTTGACTAGCCTCTACAATGAGCAGTTCTTC,CASSLTSLYNEQFF
few,14,TRBD1,TRBV19,TRBJ2-1,TGTGCCAGTCGGAGACAGGGGTCCTACAATGAGCAGTTCTTC,CASRRQGSYNEQFF
.,15,.,TRBV11-2,TRBJ1-5,TGTGCCAGCAGCTTAGATCCAGGGTTGGATCAGCCCCAGCATTTT,CASSLDPGLDQPQHF
medium-sized,13,.,TRBV24-1,TRBJ1-1,TGTGCCACCAGTGATTTGTGGGGCAGTGAAGCTTTCTTT,CATSDLWGSEAFF
.,13,TRBD1,TRBV10-3,TRBJ1-6,TGTGCCGCAGCAGGGGACAGGGGTTCACCCCTCCACTTT,CAAAGDRGSPLHF
.,15,TRBD1,TRBV5-5,TRBJ1-2,TGTGCCAGCAGCTATGGGGGGACAGGGAATTATGGCTACACCTTC,CASSYGGTGNYGYTF
.,16,.,TRBV27,TRBJ2-1,TGTGCCAGCAGTTTCCCCGGGGCGGGGAACTACAATGAGCAGTTCTTC,CASSFPGAGNYNEQFF
.,15,.,TRBV4-1,TRBJ2-5,TGCGCCAGCAGCCAAGATCGGGGAAGCAGGGAGACCCAGTACTTC,CASSQDRGSRETQYF
.,15,.,TRBV4-1,TRBJ2-7,TGCGCCAGCAGCCAAACCAGGGACACGGGGAACGAGCAGTACTTC,CASSQTRDTGNEQYF
.,17,TRBD2,TRBV28,TRBJ2-1,TGTGCCAGCAGAGATCTAGCGGGAGATTTTGGGCACAATGAGCAGTTCTTC,CASRDLAGDFGHNEQFF
.,16,TRBD2,TRBV7-2,TRBJ2-3,TGTGCCAGCAGCTTAGTTCCTAGCGGGAGCACAGATACGCAGTATTTT,CASSLVPSGSTDTQYF
few,18,TRBD2,TRBV5-1,TRBJ2-1,TGCGCCAGCAGCAAGAAGACACCGGGACTAGCGGGATACAATGAGCAGTTCTTC,CASSKKTPGLAGYNEQFF
.,14,.,TRBV9,TRBJ2-5,TGTGCCAGCAGCGTAGGGGCGGGGAGAGAGACCCAGTACTTC,CASSVGAGRETQYF
.,14,TRBD1,TRBV7-7,TRBJ2-5,TGTGCCAGCAGCTTACGACAGGGTGGGGAGACCCAGTACTTC,CASSLRQGGETQYF
.,19,.,TRBV5-5,TRBJ2-6,TGTGCCAGCAGCTTGGACTGGGGCTTATCTGCCTCTGGGGCCAACGTCCTGACTTTC,CASSLDWGLSASGANVLTF
.,14,.,TRBV5-6,TRBJ2-1,TGTGCCAGTAGGGGGTACACCTCCTACAATGAGCAGTTCTTC,CASRGYTSYNEQFF
.,17,.,TRBV28,TRBJ1-2,TGTGCCAGCAGTTCGAGCCGTTTAGGGGATTTGGGCTATGGCTACACCTTC,CASSSSRLGDLGYGYTF
.,16,TRBD1,TRBV11-2,TRBJ2-1,TGTGCCAGCAGCTTATGGGACAGGGGTCAATACAATGAGCAGTTCTTC,CASSLWDRGQYNEQFF
.,13,.,TRBV2,TRBJ1-2,TGTGCCAGCATGCGAGGGCCTCTTGATGGCTACACCTTC,CASMRGPLDGYTF
.,13,.,TRBV5-6,TRBJ2-2,TGTGCCAGCATACTAGGACAGTACGGGGAGCTGTTTTTT,CASILGQYGELFF
once,15,TRBD1,TRBV6-5,TRBJ2-7,TGTGCCAGCAGTAGAACCGGGACAGGGGGCTACGAGCAGTACTTC,CASSRTGTGGYEQYF
.,14,TRBD1,TRBV3-1/TRBV3-2,TRBJ1-3,TGTGCCAGCACCTCGGGACAGGGGATAAACACCATATATTTT,CASTSGQGINTIYF
.,13,TRBD1,TRBV6-5,TRBJ1-2,TGTGCCAGCAGTAGGGGACAGGTCTATGGCTACACCTTC,CASSRGQVYGYTF
few,16,TRBD1,TRBV7-2,TRBJ2-7,TGTGCCAGCAGCCCCGACCCCTACAGGGGAGTTTACGAGCAGTACTTC,CASSPDPYRGVYEQYF
.,13,.,TRBV5-5,TRBJ1-1,TGTGCCAGCAGCTTAGTGGTGGCAACTGAAGCTTTCTTT,CASSLVVATEAFF
.,14,.,TRBV7-2,TRBJ1-4,TGTGCCAGCAGCTTCAGAGGAACTAATGAAAAACTGTTTTTT,CASSFRGTNEKLFF
.,13,.,TRBV7-9,TRBJ2-7,TGTGCCAGCAGCTTGTCCGGGGGGCGCGAGCAGTACTTC,CASSLSGGREQYF
.,14,TRBD1,TRBV9,TRBJ1-2,TGTGCCAGCAGCGTACTGGGACAGCGTGATGGCTACACCTTC,CASSVLGQRDGYTF
.,14,TRBD2,TRBV7-9,TRBJ2-5,TGTGCCAGCAGCTTTGAACACGGCGGGAGGACCCAGTACTTC,CASSFEHGGRTQYF
.,15,.,TRBV6-5,TRBJ1-5,TGTGCCAGCAGTTACTCCGGGGGAGGCAATCAGCCCCAGCATTTT,CASSYSGGGNQPQHF
.,14,.,TRBV5-4,TRBJ2-2,TGTGCCAGCAGCCCCCACACGAACACCGGGGAGCTGTTTTTT,CASSPHTNTGELFF
.,16,TRBD1,TRBV2,TRBJ1-1,TGTGCCAGCAGGGAGAAAACGCAGGGGGCCCCCACTGAAGCTTTCTTT,CASREKTQGAPTEAFF
.,13,.,TRBV27,TRBJ2-7,TGTGCGAGTTCTCCCGGACTGAACTACGAGCAGTACTTC,CASSPGLNYEQYF
.,16,TRBD2,TRBV30,TRBJ2-3,TGTGCCTGGAGTCTCGGACTAGCGGGAGGAGGGGATACGCAGTATTTT,CAWSLGLAGGGDTQYF
once,15,.,TRBV3-1/TRBV3-2,TRBJ1-1,TGTGCCAGCAGCCTTAACAGGGAGTTGAACACTGAAGCTTTCTTT,CASSLNRELNTEAFF
once,13,.,TRBV5-1,TRBJ1-1,TGCGCCAGCAAGGAGGTTCTGAACACTGAAGCTTTCTTT,CASKEVLNTEAFF
.,13,.,TRBV12-3/TRBV12-4,TRBJ1-5,TGTGCCAGCAGTTTACAGGGGCCTCAGCCCCAGCATTTT,CASSLQGPQPQHF
.,18,TRBD1,TRBV19,TRBJ1-5,TGTGCCAGTAGACTCCCCCCGACCGGGACAGGGGCGAATCAGCCCCAGCATTTT,CASRLPPTGTGANQPQHF
.,14,TRBD2,TRBV7-9,TRBJ2-1,TGTGCCAGCAGCCCTCGGACTAGCGCCAATGAGCAGTTCTTC,CASSPRTSANEQFF
few,14,.,TRBV18,TRBJ2-1,TGTGCCAGCTCATCCGGGGGATACTACAATGAGCAGTTCTTC,CASSSGGYYNEQFF
.,17,TRBD1,TRBV24-1,TRBJ2-1,TGTGCCACCAGTGCCAGAATACCGGGACAGGTGACCAGTGAGCAGTTCTTC,CATSARIPGQVTSEQFF